Sequencing of this TCR beta chain was carried out in a study of cytomegalovirus exposure and HLA in healthy donors. A few counts support this clone. This PCR relied on a set of 60 Vbeta primers and 13 Jbeta primers. The table came from immunoSEQ multiplex PCR; TCRdb's copy has only in-frame clones and leaves some out. The table records around 120,000 clones, 50% to 70% of them present only once. Trimming took 6 bases from V and 1 from J; bases not matched to a gene: 4. CDR3 length equals 15 residues. Per the germline V gene, CDR1 is LNHDA and CDR2 is SQIVND (reference sequence). Sequences were obtained from PBMCs. This rearrangement joins TRBV19 to TRBJ2-1, with TRBD2 matching over 9 bases. This clonotype originated in a man aged 30 to 45 in good health and CMV-seropositive. The CDR3 sequence: CASRAGGGSYNEQFF. The CDR3 region has the DNA TGTGCCAGTAGGGCGGGGGGGGGATCCTACAATGAGCAGTTCTTC.